The clone carrying this TCR beta chain has just a few counts. The antigen remains undetermined. Time point denoted: persistent/refractory GD, antithyroid drugs over 5 years with positive TRAb. Preparation of the TCR library used RNA extracted from PBMCs. Patients were from an endocrinology department in Xi'an, China. The authors drew around 9 milliliters of peripheral blood into EDTA tubes. The CDR3 extends over 16 amino acids. The germline gives CDR1 SGHRS, CDR2 YFSETQ. V lost 1 base to trimming and J lost 6 bases, with 17 bases between them. These data come from a study of regulatory T cells in long-lasting Graves disease. General study points: Lower TCR diversity was seen in persistent Graves' patients than in newly diagnosed ones. The study found TRBV28, TRBJ1-2 and TRBJ2-5 favored in persistent disease.

With iRepertoire HTBI primers and Arm-PCR of CDR3 regions, TCR beta libraries were built. TCRdb ran MiXCR on the multiplex PCR reads and lists one entry per CDR3 protein. The sample includes 350,000 to 500,000 distinct CDR3 sequences, 21% of them seen just once. This material consisted of peripheral blood mononuclear cells (PBMCs), taken when the disease was refractory, from a patient treated with antithyroid drugs. The receptor was isolated from a female donor with Graves disease. The chain links TRBV5-1 to TRBJ2-4, with D maybe TRBD2 (5 bases). The CDR3, as DNA: TGCGCCAGCAGCTTGACAGTCCTTGGAGGTCCAAACATTCAGTACTTC. Encoded protein: CASSLTVLGGPNIQYF.